These 29 T cell receptor beta chains were sequenced from one sample in a study of molecular identifiers for immune sequencing clone quantification. TCRdb independently ran MiXCR on the PCR reads; one entry per CDR3 protein. The sample carries approximately 500,000 distinct CDR3 sequences, about a quarter recorded once. Sequencing used naive CD8+ T cells from blood, with Jurkat cell RNA spiked in. Subset noted: FACS-sorted CD8+CD4-CCR7+CD45RA+ naive T cells. The receptors here all came from a human donor in good health. Some libraries in this study had Jurkat cell RNA spiked in.

Regarding this clonotype: A much larger clone sits a single nucleotide away, making a read error possible. The conserved phenylalanine or tryptophan is not found at the CDR3 terminus, so this likely reflects a read error. The chain joins TRBV29-1 to TRBJ2-5; TRBD1 agrees at 7 bases. This CDR3 comprises 13 residues. Trimming took 7 bases from V and 5 from J; bases not matched to a gene: 10. Germline-derived CDR1 and CDR2 are SQVTM and ANQGSEA. The CDR3 coding sequence is TGCAGCGACGACAAACAGGGGTTTGAGACCCAGTACCTC. It codes for CSDDKQGFETQYL.

This clonotype was seen many times. This rearrangement joins TRBV25-1 to TRBJ1-1; no firm D call. The CDR3 sequence is 15 residues long. The V end was cut by 0 bases, the J end by 1 base, with 9 bases between. Germline V gene data show CDR1 as MGHDK and CDR2 as SYGVNS. The CDR3 region is CASSEYLGPNTEAFF. CDR3 bases: TGTGCCAGCAGTGAATATTTAGGGCCGAACACTGAAGCTTTCTTT. Together with reference TRBV25-1 and TRBJ1-1, the CDR3 gives the full variable domain: EADIYQTPRYLVIGTGKKITLECSQTMGHDKMYWYQQDPGMELHLIHYSYGVNSTEKGDLSSESTVSRIRTEHFPLTLESARPSHTSQYLCASSEYLGPNTEAFFGQGTRLTVV.

This clonotype was seen more than once but under ten times. The chain joins TRBV6-6 to TRBJ1-1; 8 bases are shared with TRBD1. The CDR3 runs to 16 residues. CDR1 and CDR2 from the germline V gene are MNHNY and SVGAGI (reference sequence). Trimming cost V 2 bases and J 7 bases; bases outside gene matches: 12. The CDR3 sequence is CASSYPLTGDPFEAFF. CDR3 nucleotides: TGTGCCAGCAGTTACCCCTTGACAGGGGACCCTTTTGAAGCTTTCTTT.

This chain connects TRBV30 to TRBJ2-5; TRBD1 matches at 8 bases. The length of the CDR3 is 14 residues. Trimming took 2 bases from V and 2 from J; bases not matched to a gene: 4. CDR1 is GTSNPN, CDR2 SVGIG, per germline (reference sequence). In DNA, the CDR3 is TGTGCCTGGAGTACAGGACAGGGTCAAGAGACCCAGTACTTC. Translating gives CAWSTGQGQETQYF. Drawing the rest from reference TRBV30 and TRBJ2-5, the complete variable domain is SQTIHQWPATLVQPVGSPLSLECTVEGTSNPNLYWYRQAAGRGLQLLFYSVGIGQISSEVPQNLSASRPQDRQFILSSKKLLLSDSGFYLCAWSTGQGQETQYFGPGTRLLVL.

Of note for this clonotype: The junction differs from germline at one of its ends, possibly a read error. This rearrangement joins TRBV28 to TRBJ2-7, with 8 bases lining up with TRBD2. The CDR3 extends over 13 amino acids. From germline, CDR1 is MDHEN and CDR2 SYDVKM. The DNA for the CDR3 is TGTGCCCGCAGTTTTACCGGGGGGGCGGCGCAGTACTTC. Amino acids: CARSFTGGAAQYF.

The chain employs TRBV28 and TRBJ2-3; D possibly matches TRBD1 or TRBD2 (5 bases each). From germline, CDR1 is MDHEN and CDR2 SYDVKM. This CDR3 region has 15 residues. The V gene lost 1 base and the J gene lost 6 bases, with 14 bases spanning the gap. CDR3 protein: CASSLLLGAVDTQYF. In DNA form, the CDR3 reads TGTGCCAGCAGTTTATTACTAGGGGCTGTTGATACGCAGTATTTT. Using reference TRBV28 and TRBJ2-3 for the parts outside the CDR3, the full variable domain is DVKVTQSSRYLVKRTGEKVFLECVQDMDHENMFWYRQDPGLGLRLIYFSYDVKMKEKGDIPEGYSVSREKKERFSLILESASTNQTSMYLCASSLLLGAVDTQYFGPGTRLTVL.

On this clonotype: A much larger clone differs from this one at a single base, so this may be a read error. The gene calls are TRBV29-1 and TRBJ2-5; 8 positions match TRBD1. Per germline, CDR1 SQVTM and CDR2 ANQGSEA. This CDR3 is built from 14 residues. Trimming at V came to 2 bases and at J to 9 bases, leaving 11 bases not matched to a gene. CDR3 sequence (DNA): TGCAGCGTTGAAAGACAGGGGCATGCGGAGCCCCAGTACTTC. This encodes CSVERQGHAEPQYF.

This clonotype was counted ten times or more. The junction departs from the called germline gene at one end, perhaps through a read error. The genes are TRBV3-1 and TRBJ2-7; 11 positions agree with TRBD2. Germline-derived CDR1 and CDR2 are LGHDT and YNNKEL (reference sequence). The CDR3 spans 13 residues. The CDR3 protein is CASSPEGLADLDF. The CDR3 DNA reads TGTGCCAGCAGCCCCGAGGGACTAGCGGACCTGGACTTC.

This clonotype was observed many times. The V call is TRBV9, the J call TRBJ1-3; D is undetermined. Germline CDR1 is SGDLS and CDR2 is YYNGEE. This CDR3 contains 13 residues. The germline V and J ends were trimmed by 8 bases and 0 bases, with 9 bases remaining between them. DNA of the CDR3: TGTGCCAGTAAGGGAGGCTCTGGAAACACCATATATTTT. It translates to CASKGGSGNTIYF.

This clonotype was seen once. A read error may explain this, as a much larger clone is one base away. The genes are TRBV27 and TRBJ2-7; the match to TRBD2 covers 7 bases. Germline-derived CDR1 and CDR2 are MNHEY and SMNVEV (reference sequence). The CDR3 has 14 amino acids. The CDR3 is CASQDRAGPYAQYF. Written as DNA, the CDR3 is TGTGCCAGCCAGGACCGAGCGGGACCTTACGCGCAGTACTTC.

To note about this clonotype: This may come from a read error, since a much larger clone is one base off. The chain carries TRBV7-2 and TRBJ1-1, with TRBD1 matching 7 bases. The CDR3 consists of 14 residues. The J segment lost 6 bases and the V segment lost 6 bases, leaving 10 bases of the junction unmatched. Germline V gene sequence: CDR1 SGHTA, CDR2 FQGNSA. Written as DNA, the CDR3 is TGTGCCAGCAGTATGGGAGGGGGCGGTCCTGAAGCTTTCTTT. Translating it yields CASSMGGGGPEAFF.

In its sample, this clonotype was seen a few times. This sequence joins TRBV24-1 and TRBJ2-3; D perhaps matches TRBD2 (5 bases). From germline, CDR1 is KGHDR and CDR2 SFDVKD. The ends were cut back, 5 bases at V and 0 bases at J, with 8 bases in the middle. The CDR3 extends over 14 amino acids. CDR3 loop: CATSVGSSTDTQYF. The CDR3 DNA reads as TGTGCCACCAGTGTTGGGAGTAGCACAGATACGCAGTATTTT.

This clonotype has at least ten counts. The V gene is TRBV7-6, the J gene TRBJ1-5, with 7 bases that match TRBD1. The germline V gene encodes CDR1 SGHVS and CDR2 FNYEAQ. V trimming: 1 base; J trimming: 3 bases; junction bases outside the gene matches: 6. The CDR3 covers 16 residues. The CDR3 DNA sequence: TGTGCCAGCAGCTTAGGTTCTGGACAGGACAATCAGCCCCAGCATTTT. It specifies CASSLGSGQDNQPQHF.

V usage is TRBV7-9 and J usage is TRBJ2-2; D remains unclear. Germline assignment: CDR1 SEHNR and CDR2 FQNEAQ (reference sequence). V was clipped by 1 base and J by 0 bases, with 9 bases between them. This CDR3 has 16 residues. For the CDR3, the DNA is TGTGCCAGCAGCTTAGGGGTAGGCTCGAACACCGGGGAGCTGTTTTTT. Protein sequence: CASSLGVGSNTGELFF.

This clonotype was detected only once. The chain recombines TRBV12-3 or TRBV12-4 with TRBJ2-2; 11 positions agree with TRBD2. Trimming at V came to 5 bases and at J to 3 bases, leaving 14 bases not matched to a gene. The CDR3 is 19 residues long. For the CDR3, the DNA is TGTGCCAGCAGTCTAAGGCTAGCGGGGGGCCCCGCGCACACCGGGGAGCTGTTTTTT. The encoded protein is CASSLRLAGGPAHTGELFF.

Only a few counts were recorded for this clonotype. Mismatch with germline at one junction end may stem from a read error. This rearrangement joins TRBV4-3 to TRBJ2-2, with D perhaps assigned TRBD1 or TRBD2 (6 bases each). CDR1 is LGHNA and CDR2 is YSLEER in the germline V gene. The CDR3 length is 16 residues. CDR3 coding DNA: TGCGCCAGCAGACAAGATTGGGGGGCGGACACCGGGGAGCTGTTTTTT. This sequence encodes CASRQDWGADTGELFF.

This clonotype showed up just a few times. The rearrangement uses TRBV19 and TRBJ2-5; no clear D gene. Trimming took off 1 base at V and 5 bases at J, with 8 bases between the two ends. The length of the CDR3 is 13 residues. From germline, CDR1 is LNHDA and CDR2 SQIVND (reference sequence). The CDR3 region has the DNA TGTGCCAGTAGTATAGGGTTTTTTGAGACCCAGTACTTC. It codes for CASSIGFFETQYF.

V usage is TRBV24-1 and J usage is TRBJ2-7, with 9 bases matching TRBD2. With 7 bases clipped from V and 7 bases from J, the junction kept 7 bases outside the gene matches. Germline V CDR1 and CDR2: KGHDR, SFDVKD. There are 13 residues in the CDR3. CDR3 in DNA: TGTGCCACCAGCCCCGGACTAGCGCGGGAGCAGTACTTC. Its translation: CATSPGLAREQYF.

The chain uses TRBV7-9 and TRBJ2-5; no clear D. The V gene's germline CDR1 is SEHNR and CDR2 FQNEAQ (reference sequence). The CDR3 extends over 13 amino acids. The V gene lost 1 base and the J gene lost 7 bases, with 10 bases spanning the gap. The CDR3 is CASSLEEWGTQYF. In DNA form, the CDR3 reads TGTGCCAGCAGCTTAGAGGAGTGGGGGACCCAGTACTTC.

This clonotype was detected a few times. V is TRBV4-3 and J is TRBJ2-7; TRBD1 is a possible D gene (5 bases). CDR3 length: 15 residues. Germline V gene data show CDR1 as LGHNA and CDR2 as YSLEER. The V end was cut by 5 bases, the J end by 1 base, with 15 bases between. DNA for the CDR3: TGCGCCAGCAGCGGTGACAGATACTCTTCCTACGAGCAGTACTTC. It is translated as CASSGDRYSSYEQYF.

The chain recombines TRBV11-2 with TRBJ2-3; 13 positions match TRBD2. In germline, CDR1 is SGHAT, CDR2 FQNNGV. V trimming: 3 bases; J trimming: 0 bases; junction bases outside the gene matches: 6. The length of the CDR3 is 18 residues. CDR3 loop: CASSLGRTSGGSTDTQYF. CDR3 coding DNA: TGTGCCAGCAGCTTGGGAAGGACTAGCGGGGGTAGCACAGATACGCAGTATTTT.

This clonotype was counted only a few times. This rearrangement joins TRBV6-5 to TRBJ1-1, with D tentatively TRBD1 (5 bases). Per germline, CDR1 MNHEY and CDR2 SVGAGI. This CDR3 is 15 amino acids long. V was trimmed by 5 bases and J by 7 bases, leaving 20 bases between them. The CDR3 loop reads CASSHQPGSVNEAFF. The CDR3 nucleotides are TGTGCCAGCAGTCACCAACCAGGGAGTGTAAATGAAGCTTTCTTT.

The chain uses TRBV13 and TRBJ2-7; 11 bases are a match to TRBD2. The germline V gene has CDR1 PRHDT and CDR2 FYEKMQ (reference sequence). Trimming at V came to 5 bases and at J to 6 bases, leaving 9 bases not matched to a gene. The CDR3 covers 15 residues. CDR3 region: CASSILAGGPGEQYF. CDR3 DNA: TGTGCCAGCAGCATATTAGCGGGGGGGCCTGGCGAGCAGTACTTC.

This clonotype was recorded a few times. This chain uses TRBV9 with TRBJ2-1, with D unresolved. Trimming removed 3 bases from V and 12 bases from J, with 13 bases in between. The CDR3 runs 12 residues. Per germline, CDR1 SGDLS and CDR2 YYNGEE. CDR3 amino acids: CASSGRRRGQFF. For the CDR3, the DNA is TGTGCCAGCAGCGGCCGGCGCCGCGGGCAGTTCTTC.

This clonotype was detected only a few times. The chain couples TRBV19 to TRBJ2-7, with TRBD2 as a possible D gene (5 bases). The CDR3 spans 14 residues. Germline CDR1 and CDR2: LNHDA and SQIVND (reference sequence). Deletions cut 6 bases from V and 1 base from J, with 13 bases between. Here the CDR3 DNA reads TGTGCCAGTAGCCCGAGCGCGGGTTCCTACGAGCAGTACTTC. Its translation: CASSPSAGSYEQYF.

Remarks on this clonotype: This may come from a read error, since a much larger clone is one base off. The chain employs TRBV28 and TRBJ2-3; TRBD1 is a possible D gene (5 bases). The closer fit of TRBJ1-5 to the DNA end suggests the J call may be wrong. CDR3 size: 16 residues. Germline loops: CDR1 MDHEN, CDR2 SYDVKM. This CDR3 is CASSLAIGQDTDTQHF. The DNA of the CDR3 is TGTGCCAGCAGTTTAGCTATTGGACAAGACACAGATACGCAGCATTTT.

This clonotype has more than one count but fewer than ten. The chain couples TRBV25-1 to TRBJ2-2; D remains unclear. CDR3 length: 15 amino acids. V dropped 2 bases and J dropped 3 bases, with 10 bases sitting between them. Germline CDR1 reads MGHDK; CDR2 reads SYGVNS. CDR3 residues: CASSEPPGYTGELFF. The CDR3 bases are TGTGCCAGCAGTGAACCCCCCGGGTACACCGGGGAGCTGTTTTTT. Based on the CDR3 plus reference TRBV25-1 and TRBJ2-2, the full variable domain is EADIYQTPRYLVIGTGKKITLECSQTMGHDKMYWYQQDPGMELHLIHYSYGVNSTEKGDLSSESTVSRIRTEHFPLTLESARPSHTSQYLCASSEPPGYTGELFFGEGSRLTVL.

In this sample, this clonotype turned up a few times. This chain connects TRBV7-6 to TRBJ2-7; 7 bases agree with TRBD1. Germline V gene lookup returns CDR1 SGHVS and CDR2 FNYEAQ. After removal of 3 bases from V and 4 bases from J, the junction contained 6 bases not matched to a gene. The CDR3 sequence is 14 residues long. The CDR3 DNA is TGTGCCAGCAGCTTGACAGGGCCGCCATACGAGCAGTACTTC. The encoded protein is CASSLTGPPYEQYF.

This clonotype has at least ten counts. The chain employs TRBV5-5 and TRBJ1-4; D might be TRBD1 (6 bases). Germline V gene sequence: CDR1 SGHKS, CDR2 YYEKEE (reference sequence). The CDR3 is 16 amino acids. V was cut by 4 bases and J by 0 bases, with 13 bases left in between. The DNA for the CDR3 is TGTGCCAGCAGCAAAGGACAGTTAGCAACTAATGAAAAACTGTTTTTT. This translates into CASSKGQLATNEKLFF.